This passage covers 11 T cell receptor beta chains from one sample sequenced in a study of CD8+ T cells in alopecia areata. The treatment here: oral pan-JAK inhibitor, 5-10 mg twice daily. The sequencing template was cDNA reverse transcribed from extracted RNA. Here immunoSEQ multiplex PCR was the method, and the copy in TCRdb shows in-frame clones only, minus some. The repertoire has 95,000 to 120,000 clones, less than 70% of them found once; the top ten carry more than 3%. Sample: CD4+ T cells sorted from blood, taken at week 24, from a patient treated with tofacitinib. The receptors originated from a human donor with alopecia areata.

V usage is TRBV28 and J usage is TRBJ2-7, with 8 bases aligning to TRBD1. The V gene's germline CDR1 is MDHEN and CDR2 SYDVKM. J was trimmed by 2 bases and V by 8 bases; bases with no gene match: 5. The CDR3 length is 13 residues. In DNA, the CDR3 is TGTGCCAGCCGGGGACAGGCTCCCTACGAGCAGTACTTC. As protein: CASRGQAPYEQYF.

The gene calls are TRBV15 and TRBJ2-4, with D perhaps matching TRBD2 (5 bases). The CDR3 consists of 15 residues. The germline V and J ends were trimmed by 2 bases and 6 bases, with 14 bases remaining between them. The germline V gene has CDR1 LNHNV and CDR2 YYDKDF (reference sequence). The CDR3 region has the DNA TGTGCCACCAGCAGATTCGCGGCGGAGGTAAACATTCAGTACTTC. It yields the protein CATSRFAAEVNIQYF.

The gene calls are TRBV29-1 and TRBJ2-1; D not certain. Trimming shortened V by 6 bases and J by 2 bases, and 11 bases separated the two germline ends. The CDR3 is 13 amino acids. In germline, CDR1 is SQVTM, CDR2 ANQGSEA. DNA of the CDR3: TGCAGCGTCCTTAATACCACCTACAATGAGCAGTTCTTC. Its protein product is CSVLNTTYNEQFF.

The CDR3 DNA sequence: TGTGCCAGCAGCCCCAGGGGAACTAATGAAAAACTGTTTTTT. It specifies CASSPRGTNEKLFF. The chain has TRBV4-2 and TRBJ1-4; D may be TRBD1 (6 bases). This CDR3 has 14 residues. Germline lookup yields CDR1 LGHNA and CDR2 YNFKEQ. V was trimmed by 4 bases and J by 1 base, leaving 7 bases between them.

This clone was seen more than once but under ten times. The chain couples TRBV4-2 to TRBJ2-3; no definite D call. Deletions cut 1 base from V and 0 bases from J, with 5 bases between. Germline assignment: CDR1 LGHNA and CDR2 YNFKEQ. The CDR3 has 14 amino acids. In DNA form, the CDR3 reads TGTGCCAGCAGCCAAGGGGCTAGCACAGATACGCAGTATTTT. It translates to CASSQGASTDTQYF.

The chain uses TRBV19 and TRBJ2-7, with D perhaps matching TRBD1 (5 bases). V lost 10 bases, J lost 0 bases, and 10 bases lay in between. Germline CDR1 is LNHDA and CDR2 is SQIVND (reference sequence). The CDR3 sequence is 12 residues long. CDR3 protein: CATSGSSYEQYF. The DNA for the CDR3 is TGTGCCACCTCAGGGTCCTCCTACGAGCAGTACTTC.

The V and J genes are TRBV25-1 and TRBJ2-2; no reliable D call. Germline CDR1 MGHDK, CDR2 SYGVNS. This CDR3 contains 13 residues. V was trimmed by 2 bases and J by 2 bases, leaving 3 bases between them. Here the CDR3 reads CASSESNTGELFF. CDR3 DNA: TGTGCCAGCAGTGAAAGTAACACCGGGGAGCTGTTTTTT.

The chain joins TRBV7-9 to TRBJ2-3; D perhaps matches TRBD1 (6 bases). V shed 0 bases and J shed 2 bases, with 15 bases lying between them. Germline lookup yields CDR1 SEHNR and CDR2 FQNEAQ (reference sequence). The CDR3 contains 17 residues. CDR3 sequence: CASSLALGGGATDTQYF. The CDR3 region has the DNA TGTGCCAGCAGCTTAGCGCTTGGGGGCGGCGCCACAGATACGCAGTATTTT.

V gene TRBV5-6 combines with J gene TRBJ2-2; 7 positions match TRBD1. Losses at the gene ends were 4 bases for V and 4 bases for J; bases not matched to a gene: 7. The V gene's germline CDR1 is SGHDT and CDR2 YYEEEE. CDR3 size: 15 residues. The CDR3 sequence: CASSPRQGSTGELFF. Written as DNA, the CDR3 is TGTGCCAGCAGCCCACGACAGGGATCCACCGGGGAGCTGTTTTTT.

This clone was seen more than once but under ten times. DNA for the CDR3: TGCAGCATCCGGGCGGACAACTCCTACGAGCAGTACTTC. This codes for CSIRADNSYEQYF. The chain has TRBV29-1 and TRBJ2-7; D perhaps matches TRBD1 (5 bases). This CDR3 has 13 amino acids. The germline gives CDR1 SQVTM, CDR2 ANQGSEA. V gave up 8 bases and J gave up 0 bases, with 14 bases separating them.

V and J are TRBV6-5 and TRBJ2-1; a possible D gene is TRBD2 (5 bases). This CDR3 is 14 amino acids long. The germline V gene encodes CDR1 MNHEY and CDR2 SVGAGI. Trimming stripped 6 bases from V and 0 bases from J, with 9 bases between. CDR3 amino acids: CASSGLYSYNEQFF. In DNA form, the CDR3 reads TGTGCCAGCAGCGGACTTTACTCCTACAATGAGCAGTTCTTC.